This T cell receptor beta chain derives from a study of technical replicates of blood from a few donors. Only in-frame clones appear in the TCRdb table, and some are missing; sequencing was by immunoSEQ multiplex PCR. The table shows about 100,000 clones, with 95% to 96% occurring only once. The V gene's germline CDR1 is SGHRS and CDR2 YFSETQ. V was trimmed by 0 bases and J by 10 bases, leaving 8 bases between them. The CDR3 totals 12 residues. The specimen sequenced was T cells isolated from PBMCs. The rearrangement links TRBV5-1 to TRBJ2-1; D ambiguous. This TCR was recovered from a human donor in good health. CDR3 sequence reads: CASSLVVEEQFF. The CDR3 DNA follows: TGCGCCAGCAGCTTGGTAGTTGAAGAGCAGTTCTTC.